The clone carrying this T cell receptor (beta chain) was found a few times. What it binds is unknown. TCRdb reanalysed the 5' RACE reads using MiXCR and keeps one entry per CDR3 protein. The sample has hundreds of thousands of distinct CDR3 sequences, 20% to 25% seen once. The sample comes from a study of identical twins. Whole-study results and caveats: Model-predicted out-of-frame TCR alpha sharing fell below observed values in monozygotic twins.

The germline V and J ends were trimmed by 5 bases and 7 bases, with 18 bases remaining between them. The CDR3 is 15 amino acids. The sample was also linked to a second study, of T cells expressing NK-cell markers. This second study notes: In sorted CD3+CD56+NKG2C+, CD3+CD56+NKG2C- and CD3+CD56-NKG2C+ T cells, TCR beta repertoires were obtained. Out of eight donors sequenced, seven tested HCMV-seropositive and the remaining one seronegative. Specificity for HCMV among expanded NKG2C+ T cell clones was not established.

The TCR originated in a woman aged 18-35 years in good health. The material sequenced was CD4+ T cells sorted from blood. The chain has TRBV12-3 or TRBV12-4 and TRBJ1-5; possibly TRBD1 for D (6 bases). Here the CDR3 DNA reads TGTGCCAGCAGTAACCGACAGGCGTTGGGCCAGCCCCAGCATTTT. Its translation is CASSNRQALGQPQHF.